What follows is one TCR beta chain and its context. The antigen is undetermined. This entry belongs to a study of cytomegalovirus exposure and HLA in healthy donors. The V end lost 8 bases, the J end lost 3 bases, and 14 bases lay between the germline ends. The CDR3 covers 13 residues. CDR1 is LNHDA and CDR2 is SQIVND in the germline V gene (reference sequence). The PCR made use of 60 Vbeta and 13 Jbeta primers. Repertoires were generated with immunoSEQ multiplex PCR, while TCRdb's copy carries only in-frame clones and drops some. The table lists around 120,000 clones, roughly 82% of them singletons. Points from the study as a whole: TRBV6-2, TRBV6-3 and some other V segments were excluded as indistinguishable. A few CMV-associated chains proved CMV antigen-specific in vitro.

The receptor was derived from a male donor in good health and CMV-seropositive. The material sequenced was PBMCs. V is TRBV19 and J is TRBJ2-7; no clear D gene. Written as DNA, the CDR3 is TGTGCCAGTTCGAGCATGCAAAGCTACGAGCAGTACTTC. Protein sequence: CASSSMQSYEQYF. The variable domain in full, with the rest retrieved from reference TRBV19 and TRBJ2-7, is DGGITQSPKYLFRKEGQNVTLSCEQNLNHDAMYWYRQDPGQGLRLIYYSQIVNDFQKGDIAEGYSVSREKKESFPLTVTSAQKNPTAFYLCASSSMQSYEQYFGPGTRLTVT.